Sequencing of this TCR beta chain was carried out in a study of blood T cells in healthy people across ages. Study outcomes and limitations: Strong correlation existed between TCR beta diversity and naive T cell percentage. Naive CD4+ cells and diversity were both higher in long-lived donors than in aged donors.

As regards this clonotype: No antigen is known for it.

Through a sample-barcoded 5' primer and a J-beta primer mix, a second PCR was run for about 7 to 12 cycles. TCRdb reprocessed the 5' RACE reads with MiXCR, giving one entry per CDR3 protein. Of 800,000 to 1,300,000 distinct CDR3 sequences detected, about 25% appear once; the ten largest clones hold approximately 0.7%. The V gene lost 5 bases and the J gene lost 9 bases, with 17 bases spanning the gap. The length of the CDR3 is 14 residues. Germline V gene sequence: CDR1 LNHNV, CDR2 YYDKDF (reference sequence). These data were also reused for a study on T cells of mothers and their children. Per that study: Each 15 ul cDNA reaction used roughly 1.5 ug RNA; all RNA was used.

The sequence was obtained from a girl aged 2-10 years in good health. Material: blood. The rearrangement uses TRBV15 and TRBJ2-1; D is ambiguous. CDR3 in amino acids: CATSGYRHHTEQFF. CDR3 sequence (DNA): TGTGCCACCAGCGGATACCGACATCATACTGAGCAGTTCTTC.